This T cell receptor beta chain was obtained from a study of blood T cell repertoires in COVID-19. Trimming at V came to 2 bases and at J to 9 bases, leaving 8 bases not matched to a gene. The CDR3 sequence is 15 residues long. In germline, CDR1 is SGHDT, CDR2 YYEEEE. Profiling relied on immunoSEQ multiplex PCR, and the TCRdb table lists in-frame clones only, not all of them. The sample lists fewer than 350,000 clones; around 88% were seen once. Material: peripheral blood. The chain combines TRBV5-6 with TRBJ2-1; the match to TRBD1 covers 10 bases. This TCR came from a woman aged 25 to 39 who had recovered from COVID-19. CDR3 sequence reads: CASSFRDRGNGEQFF. In DNA, the CDR3 is TGTGCCAGCAGCTTCCGGGACAGGGGTAACGGTGAGCAGTTCTTC.